Sequencing of this T cell receptor (beta chain) was carried out in a study of shared clonotypes between healthy human individuals. Terminally differentiated effector memory CD45RA+ cells were excluded from the naive CD8 cells, which were CD45RO-negative and positively selected for CCR7. Germline V gene lookup returns CDR1 SGHAT and CDR2 FQNNGV. CDR3 length: 16 amino acids. Between the trimmed V and J ends, which lost 0 bases and 2 bases, there was a span of 13 bases. Study processing details: ImmunoSEQ yielded junction-only sequences lacking quality scores, so filtering differed. Assay: immunoSEQ multiplex PCR; the TCRdb copy retains only in-frame clones and omits some. V and J calls plus clone size are reproduced from that table; the DNA served to infer D and trimming. The sample has about 2 million clones; 85% to 95% are singletons. A single count supports this clone.

The receptor was derived from a man aged 18 to 35 in good health. Sample: naive CD8+ T cells sorted from blood. The J gene is TRBJ1-1, the V gene TRBV11-2; possibly TRBD1 for D (5 bases). CDR3 sequence (DNA): TGTGCCAGCAGCTTAGAGAGACAGCAAACAAACACTGAAGCTTTCTTT. This translates into CASSLERQQTNTEAFF.